In this sample, the clone carrying this TCR beta chain turned up many times. From the germline J gene comes the end of the CDR3, since the read stops 3 residues before it. This entry belongs to a study of T cell clonality in common variable immunodeficiency. Measured with immunoSEQ multiplex PCR; TCRdb has only the in-frame clones, and not every one. The repertoire has tens of thousands of clones, none seen only once; the ten largest take 8.5% to 12%. J was trimmed by 4 bases and V by 3 bases; bases with no gene match: 5. Germline assignment: CDR1 KGHSH and CDR2 LQKENI. This CDR3 region has 15 residues.

The specimen sequenced was peripheral blood mononuclear cells. The sequence was collected from a person aged 18 to 69 in good health. This sequence joins TRBV18 and TRBJ2-7; 11 bases fit TRBD1. Partial CDR3 DNA: TGTGCCAGCTCACCCGGGACAGGGGGAACTTACGAG. It encodes CASSPGTGGTYE. In full, the CDR3 is CASSPGTGGTYEQYF. The full variable domain, in which reference TRBV18 and TRBJ2-7 provide the parts outside the CDR3, is NAGVMQNPRHLVRRRGQEARLRCSPMKGHSHVYWYRQLPEEGLKFMVYLQKENIIDESGMPKERFSAEFPKEGPSILRIQQVVRGDSAAYFCASSPGTGGTYEQYFGPGTRLTVT.